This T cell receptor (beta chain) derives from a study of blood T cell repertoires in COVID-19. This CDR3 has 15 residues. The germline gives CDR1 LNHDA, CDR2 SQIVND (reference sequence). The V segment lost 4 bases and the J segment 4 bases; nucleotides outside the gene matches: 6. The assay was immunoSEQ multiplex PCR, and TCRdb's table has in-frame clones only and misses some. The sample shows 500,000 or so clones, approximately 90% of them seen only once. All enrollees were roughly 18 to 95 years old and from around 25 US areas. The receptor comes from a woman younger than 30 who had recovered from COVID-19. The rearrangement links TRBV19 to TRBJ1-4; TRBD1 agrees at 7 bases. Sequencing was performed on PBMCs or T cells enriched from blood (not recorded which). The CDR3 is CASSTGGTVNEKLFF. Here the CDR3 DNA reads TGTGCCAGTAGTACCGGCGGGACAGTTAATGAAAAACTGTTTTTT.